The 11 T cell receptor beta chains given below trace back to one sample, sequenced in a study of blood T cell repertoires in COVID-19. Measured with immunoSEQ multiplex PCR; TCRdb has only the in-frame clones, and not every one. The table lists tens of thousands of clones, approximately 90% of them singletons. Specimen: peripheral blood. These receptors all come from an elderly woman with active COVID-19.

The rearrangement links TRBV2 to TRBJ1-5; 9 bases map to TRBD1. Trimming at V came to 5 bases and at J to 4 bases, leaving 6 bases not matched to a gene. The CDR3 totals 15 residues. Germline CDR1 and CDR2: SNHLY and FYNNEI. The CDR3 coding sequence is TGTGCCAGCAGTTTTGACAGGGGGGAAAATCAGCCCCAGCATTTT. Its translation: CASSFDRGENQPQHF.

This chain links TRBV28 with TRBJ1-5; 8 bases fit TRBD1. The CDR3 runs to 17 residues. The trim removed 5 bases at V and 6 bases at J, leaving 15 bases unmatched. CDR1 is MDHEN and CDR2 is SYDVKM in the germline V gene. CDR3: CASSPRPGTGVGQPQHF. The CDR3 bases are TGTGCCAGCAGTCCACGTCCCGGGACAGGTGTCGGTCAGCCCCAGCATTTT.

The CDR3, as DNA: TGTGCCAGCCACCTTTTTCCCGGACTGGGCTCCTACGAGCAGTACTTC. Translation: CASHLFPGLGSYEQYF. This chain connects TRBV7-3 to TRBJ2-7, with a weak D call TRBD2 (5 bases). Germline V lookup: CDR1 SGHTA, CDR2 FQGTGA. The germline V and J ends were trimmed by 8 bases and 0 bases, with 20 bases remaining between them. CDR3 length equals 16 residues.

The V gene is TRBV7-9, the J gene TRBJ2-7; TRBD2 aligns across 8 bases. CDR3 length: 15 amino acids. Germline trimming cut 4 bases from V and 4 bases from J; bases unmatched to any gene: 9. Germline V CDR1 and CDR2: SEHNR, FQNEAQ (reference sequence). The CDR3 reads CASSSEAGVRYEQYF. Written as DNA, the CDR3 is TGTGCCAGCAGCTCCGAAGCGGGAGTAAGGTACGAGCAGTACTTC.

This clone appeared once. This chain joins TRBV5-1 and TRBJ2-1; 10 bases agree with TRBD2. The CDR3 totals 16 residues. The trim removed 4 bases at V and 5 bases at J, leaving 9 bases unmatched. Germline V gene lookup returns CDR1 SGHRS and CDR2 YFSETQ. The CDR3 sequence is CASSPTAGGPNNEQFF. CDR3 nucleotides: TGCGCCAGCAGCCCCACAGCGGGAGGGCCTAACAATGAGCAGTTCTTC.

J is TRBJ2-5 and V is TRBV5-1; possible D gene TRBD2, 5 bases. V gave up 0 bases and J gave up 6 bases, with 15 bases separating them. This CDR3 has 15 amino acids. Looked up from germline, CDR1 is SGHRS and CDR2 is YFSETQ. This CDR3 reads CASSLERATVKTQYF. CDR3 DNA: TGCGCCAGCAGCTTGGAGAGGGCCACGGTGAAGACCCAGTACTTC.

This chain connects TRBV5-4 to TRBJ2-5; D gene unclear. The V end was cut by 0 bases, the J end by 4 bases, with 10 bases between. CDR3 length: 14 amino acids. Germline V gives CDR1 SGHNT, CDR2 YYREEE (reference sequence). The CDR3 sequence: CASSLVGRLETQYF. The CDR3 region has the DNA TGTGCCAGCAGCTTGGTGGGCAGGCTAGAGACCCAGTACTTC.

The rearrangement links TRBV18 to TRBJ1-4; no clear D gene. The CDR3 totals 16 residues. Trimming left V 3 bases short and J 8 bases short, with 19 bases between. Germline values: CDR1 KGHSH, CDR2 LQKENI. CDR3 nucleotides: TGTGCCAGCTCACCGTCAGGTGGCAGATTCGCAGAAAAACTGTTTTTT. Translated: CASSPSGGRFAEKLFF.

This rearrangement joins TRBV7-2 to TRBJ2-5; 10 nucleotides agree with TRBD2. Germline assignment: CDR1 SGHTA and CDR2 FQGNSA. Trimming cost V 5 bases and J 1 base; bases outside gene matches: 7. This CDR3 has 16 amino acids. CDR3 loop: CASSSRLAGAQETQYF. The DNA of the CDR3 is TGTGCCAGCAGCAGCCGACTAGCGGGTGCCCAAGAGACCCAGTACTTC.

The rearrangement joins TRBV28 to TRBJ2-1, with TRBD2 matching 11 bases. The V gene end was trimmed by 5 bases and the J gene end by 5 bases; junction bases not matched to a gene: 5. Germline V gene lookup returns CDR1 MDHEN and CDR2 SYDVKM. The CDR3 is made up of 15 amino acids. For the CDR3, the DNA is TGTGCCAGCAGTCGAGGGACTAGCGGCAACAATGAGCAGTTCTTC. This encodes CASSRGTSGNNEQFF.

Comment on this clone: One end of the junction varies from germline; a read error may be responsible. The chain links TRBV6-2 or TRBV6-3 to TRBJ2-7; 7 bases line up with TRBD1. Germline V gene lookup returns CDR1 MNHEY and CDR2 SVGEGT. The CDR3 covers 12 residues. This CDR3 is CASSRDRVYAFF. The DNA for the CDR3 is TGTGCCAGCAGCCGCGACAGGGTCTATGCCTTCTTC.